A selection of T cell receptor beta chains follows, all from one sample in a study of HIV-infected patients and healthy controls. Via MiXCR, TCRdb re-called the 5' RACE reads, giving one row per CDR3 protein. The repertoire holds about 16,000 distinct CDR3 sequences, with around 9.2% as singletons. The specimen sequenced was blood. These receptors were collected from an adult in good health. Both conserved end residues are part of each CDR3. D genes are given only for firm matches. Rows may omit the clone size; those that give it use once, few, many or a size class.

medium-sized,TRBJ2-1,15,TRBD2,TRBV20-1,CSARGTSGPYNEQFF,TGCAGTGCTAGGGGGACTAGCGGGCCCTACAATGAGCAGTTCTTC
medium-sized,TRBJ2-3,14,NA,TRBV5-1,CASSLRTGTDTQYF,TGCGCCAGCAGCCTGCGAACAGGGACAGATACGCAGTATTTT
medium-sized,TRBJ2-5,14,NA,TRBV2,CASSAGQLQETQYF,TGTGCCAGCAGTGCCGGACAGCTCCAAGAGACCCAGTACTTC
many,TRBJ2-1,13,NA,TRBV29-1,CSVEPTLGEEQFF,TGCAGCGTTGAACCCACTCTTGGAGAAGAGCAGTTCTTC
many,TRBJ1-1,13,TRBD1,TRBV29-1,CSGEGQENTEAFF,TGCAGCGGGGAGGGACAGGAGAACACTGAAGCTTTCTTT
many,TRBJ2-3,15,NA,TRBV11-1,CASSRPAESTDTQYF,TGTGCCAGCAGCCGCCCAGCGGAGAGCACAGATACGCAGTATTTT
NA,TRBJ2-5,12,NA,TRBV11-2,CASRQTPETQYF,TGTGCCAGCAGACAAACCCCCGAGACCCAGTACTTC
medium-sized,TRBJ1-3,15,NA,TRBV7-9,CASSVSGPYGDTIYF,TGTGCCAGCAGCGTTAGCGGACCTTACGGCGACACCATATATTTT
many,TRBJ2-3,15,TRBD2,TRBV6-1,CASSEEAGGADTQYF,TGTGCCAGCAGTGAAGAGGCGGGAGGGGCAGATACGCAGTATTTT
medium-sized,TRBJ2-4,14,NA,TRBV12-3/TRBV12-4,CASTPDRAKNIQYF,TGTGCCAGCACTCCTGACAGAGCCAAAAACATTCAGTACTTC
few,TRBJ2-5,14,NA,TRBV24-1,CATSGQGRSETQYF,TGTGCCACCAGTGGGCAGGGGCGTTCGGAGACCCAGTACTTC
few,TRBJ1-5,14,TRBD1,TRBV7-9,CASSEGALNQPQHF,TGTGCCAGCAGCGAGGGGGCCCTCAATCAGCCCCAGCATTTT
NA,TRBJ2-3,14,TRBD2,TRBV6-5,CASRPTSGGDTQYF,TGTGCCAGCAGGCCCACTAGCGGAGGAGATACGCAGTATTTT
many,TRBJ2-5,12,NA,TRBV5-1,CASSLAQETQYF,TGCGCCAGCAGCTTGGCCCAAGAGACCCAGTACTTC
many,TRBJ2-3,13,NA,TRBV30,CAWSEPSTDTQYF,TGTGCCTGGAGTGAACCTTCCACAGATACGCAGTATTTT
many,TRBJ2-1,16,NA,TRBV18,CASSPEAPADPNEQFF,TGTGCCAGCTCACCAGAAGCCCCGGCAGACCCCAATGAGCAGTTCTTC
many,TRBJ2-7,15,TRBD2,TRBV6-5,CASSPGLGLGYEQYF,TGTGCCAGCAGCCCCGGACTAGGTCTGGGTTACGAGCAGTACTTC
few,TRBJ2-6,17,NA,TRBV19,CASSMNDRITGANVLTF,TGTGCCAGTAGTATGAACGATCGGATAACTGGGGCCAACGTCCTGACTTTC
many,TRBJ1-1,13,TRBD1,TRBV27,CASSLGRGLQAFF,TGTGCCAGCAGTTTAGGCAGGGGGCTACAAGCTTTCTTT
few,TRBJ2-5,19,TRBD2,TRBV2,CASRKGVSSGSKNQETQYF,TGTGCCAGCAGGAAAGGGGTCTCTAGCGGGAGTAAGAACCAAGAGACCCAGTACTTC
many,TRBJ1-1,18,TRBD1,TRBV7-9,CASSLVLQGAGGISEAFF,TGTGCCAGCAGCTTAGTCCTACAGGGGGCTGGAGGAATTTCGGAAGCTTTCTTT
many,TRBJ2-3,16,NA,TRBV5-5,CASSAVPRVSTDTQYF,TGTGCCAGCAGCGCCGTCCCCAGGGTCTCCACAGATACGCAGTATTTT
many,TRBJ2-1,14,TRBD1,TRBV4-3,CASSQDPGQDEQFF,TGCGCCAGCAGCCAAGACCCTGGACAGGATGAGCAGTTCTTC
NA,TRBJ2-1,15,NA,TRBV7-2,CASSLILASYNEQFF,TGTGCCAGCAGCTTAATTTTAGCGTCGTACAATGAGCAGTTCTTC
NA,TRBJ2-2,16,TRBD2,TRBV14,CASSQAGTTLTGELFF,TGTGCCAGCAGCCAAGCTGGGACTACCCTTACCGGGGAGCTGTTTTTT
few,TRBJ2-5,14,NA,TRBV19,CASSMGAGAETQYF,TGTGCCAGTAGTATGGGAGCTGGGGCGGAGACCCAGTACTTC
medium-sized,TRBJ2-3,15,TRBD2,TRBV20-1,CSARDFGGRGDTQYF,TGCAGTGCTAGAGATTTCGGCGGGAGGGGAGATACGCAGTATTTT
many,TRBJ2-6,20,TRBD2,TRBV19,CASSIFGTSGGSSGANVLTF,TGTGCCAGTAGTATCTTCGGGACTAGCGGAGGGAGCTCTGGGGCCAACGTCCTGACTTTC
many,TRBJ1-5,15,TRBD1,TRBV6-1,CATYSPGQGDQPQHF,TGTGCCACTTATTCGCCGGGACAGGGGGATCAGCCCCAGCATTTT
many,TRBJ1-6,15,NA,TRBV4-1,CASSQTQGSNSPLHF,TGCGCCAGCAGCCAAACTCAGGGTAGTAATTCACCCCTCCACTTT
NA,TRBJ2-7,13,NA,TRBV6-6,CASTPTRRGEQYF,TGTGCCAGCACTCCCACCAGAAGAGGCGAGCAGTACTTC
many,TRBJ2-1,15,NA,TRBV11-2,CASSLGTASANSGFF,TGTGCCAGCAGCTTAGGGACCGCTAGCGCTAATTCGGGGTTCTTC
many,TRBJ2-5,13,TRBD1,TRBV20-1,CSAIYRGQETQYF,TGCAGTGCTATATACAGGGGTCAAGAGACCCAGTACTTC
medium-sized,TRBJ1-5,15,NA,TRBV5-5,CASSLSPVGNQPQHF,TGTGCCAGCAGCTTGAGTCCGGTTGGCAATCAGCCCCAGCATTTT
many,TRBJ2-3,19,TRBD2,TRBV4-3,CASSQEGGAGWPSTDTQYF,TGCGCCAGCAGCCAAGAAGGAGGAGCGGGATGGCCTAGCACAGATACGCAGTATTTT
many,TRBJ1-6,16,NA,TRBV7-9,CASSFRGTLSSSPLHF,TGTGCCAGCAGCTTTAGAGGGACACTTTCTTCGTCACCCCTCCACTTT
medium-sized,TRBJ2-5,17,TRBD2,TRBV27,CASSSRTSGRGGETQYF,TGTGCCAGCAGTTCCCGGACTAGCGGGAGAGGAGGAGAGACCCAGTACTTC
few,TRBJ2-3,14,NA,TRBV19,CASSISSAADTQYF,TGTGCCAGTAGCATCTCTTCGGCGGCAGATACGCAGTATTTT
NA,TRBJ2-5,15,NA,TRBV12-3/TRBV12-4,CASSRGQTPQETQYF,TGTGCCAGCAGTCGAGGACAGACGCCCCAAGAGACCCAGTACTTC
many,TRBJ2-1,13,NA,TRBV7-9,CASSPGLVNEQFF,TGTGCCAGCAGCCCTGGACTGGTAAATGAGCAGTTCTTC
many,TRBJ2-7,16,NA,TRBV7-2,CASSSREGALNYEQYF,TGTGCCAGCAGCTCAAGGGAGGGGGCCTTGAACTACGAGCAGTACTTC
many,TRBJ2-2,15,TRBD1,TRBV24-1,CATSDLQGDTGELFF,TGTGCCACCAGTGATTTACAGGGGGACACCGGGGAGCTGTTTTTT
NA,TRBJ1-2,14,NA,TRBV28,CASRAGDDGYGYTF,TGTGCCAGCAGAGCAGGGGACGACGGCTATGGCTACACCTTC
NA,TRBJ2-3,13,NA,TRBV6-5,CASGGGSTDTQYF,TGTGCCAGCGGGGGAGGTAGCACAGATACGCAGTATTTT
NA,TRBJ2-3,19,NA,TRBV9,CASSEEGGAAGTSTDTQYF,TGTGCCAGCAGCGAGGAGGGCGGGGCGGCGGGAACTAGCACAGATACGCAGTATTTT
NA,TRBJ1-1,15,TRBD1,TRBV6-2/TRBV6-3,CASSYSGQRNTEAFF,TGTGCCAGCAGTTACTCGGGACAGAGAAACACTGAAGCTTTCTTT
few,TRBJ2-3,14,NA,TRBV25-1,CASSPGQGQNTQYF,TGTGCCAGCAGTCCGGGCCAGGGGCAAAATACGCAGTATTTT
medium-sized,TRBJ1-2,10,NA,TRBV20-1,CSATPYGYTF,TGCAGTGCTACCCCCTATGGCTACACCTTC
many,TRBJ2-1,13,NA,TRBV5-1,CASSSRPNNEQFF,TGCGCCAGCAGCTCCCGACCGAACAATGAGCAGTTCTTC
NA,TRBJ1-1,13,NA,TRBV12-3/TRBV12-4,CASSLTQGGKAFF,TGTGCCAGCAGCCTCACCCAGGGAGGTAAAGCTTTCTTT
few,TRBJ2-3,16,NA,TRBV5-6,CASSLLRAGTTDTQYF,TGTGCCAGCAGCTTGTTACGAGCGGGTACCACAGATACGCAGTATTTT
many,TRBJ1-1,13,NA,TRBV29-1,CSASPLMNTEAFF,TGCAGCGCATCCCCTTTAATGAACACTGAAGCTTTCTTT
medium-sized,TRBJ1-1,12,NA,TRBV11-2,CASSLENTEAFF,TGTGCCAGCAGCTTAGAGAACACTGAAGCTTTCTTT